Below are 25 T cell receptor beta chains sequenced from a single sample in a study of shared T cell receptors in the human thymus. Sequenced by immunoSEQ multiplex PCR; TCRdb stores in-frame clones only, minus some. The data show roughly 550,000 clones, about 80% seen once. The same sample was also used in a study of human thymus T cells.

Input material: thymocytes. Source of these receptors: a boy less than two years old with a congenital heart defect.

This clone has only a few counts. The CDR3 sequence: CASSPLLAGANEQFF. The CDR3 DNA is TGTGCCAGCAGCCCCCTACTAGCGGGAGCCAATGAGCAGTTCTTC. This chain links TRBV7-6 with TRBJ2-1; TRBD2 agrees at 11 bases. V shed 5 bases, J shed 6 bases, and the junction held 6 bases outside the gene matches. CDR1 and CDR2 from the germline V gene are SGHVS and FNYEAQ. The CDR3 loop spans 15 amino acids. Drawing the rest from reference TRBV7-6 and TRBJ2-1, the complete variable domain is GAGVSQSPRYKVTKRGQDVALRCDPISGHVSLYWYRQALGQGPEFLTYFNYEAQQDKSGLPNDRFSAERPEGSISTLTIQRTEQRDSAMYRCASSPLLAGANEQFFGPGTRLTVL.

This clone was seen just once. This chain connects TRBV4-2 to TRBJ2-5; 9 bases are shared with TRBD2. Germline values: CDR1 LGHNA, CDR2 YNFKEQ. With 1 base clipped from V and 4 bases from J, the junction kept 10 bases outside the gene matches. The CDR3 length is 17 residues. CDR3: CASSQVRAGGERETQYF. DNA of the CDR3: TGTGCCAGCAGCCAAGTTCGAGCGGGAGGAGAACGAGAGACCCAGTACTTC.

V and J are TRBV10-2 and TRBJ1-1; no clear D. The CDR3 length is 14 residues. Trimming shortened V by 2 bases and J by 1 base, and 8 bases separated the two germline ends. Germline-derived CDR1 and CDR2 are WSHSY and SAAADI. The CDR3 spells CASSETQKNTEAFF. The CDR3 DNA sequence: TGCGCCAGCAGTGAGACACAGAAGAACACTGAAGCTTTCTTT.

The chain carries TRBV5-1 and TRBJ2-7, with 16 bases that match TRBD2. Per germline, CDR1 SGHRS and CDR2 YFSETQ. CDR3 length equals 19 residues. The V gene end was trimmed by 0 bases and the J gene end by 4 bases; junction bases not matched to a gene: 10. The CDR3 sequence: CASSLVGGLAGGPWYEQYF. CDR3 DNA sequence: TGCGCCAGCAGCTTGGTTGGGGGACTAGCGGGAGGGCCGTGGTACGAGCAGTACTTC.

This chain's CDR3 is CASSQDIETGQHHNEQFF. The DNA for the CDR3 is TGCGCCAGCAGCCAAGATATTGAGACAGGACAACACCACAATGAGCAGTTCTTC. This chain uses TRBV4-3 with TRBJ2-1; D is possibly TRBD1 (6 bases). Trimming left V 0 bases short and J 5 bases short, with 20 bases between. The CDR3 totals 18 residues. CDR1 is LGHNA and CDR2 is YSLEER in the germline V gene.

The gene calls are TRBV28 and TRBJ2-1; 8 bases align to TRBD2. CDR3 length: 16 amino acids. V shed 7 bases, J shed 5 bases, and the junction held 13 bases outside the gene matches. CDR1 and CDR2 from the germline V gene are MDHEN and SYDVKM. The CDR3 region has the DNA TGTGCCAGCACTCGTCACGGGAGGGCCGTGAACAATGAGCAGTTCTTC. It specifies CASTRHGRAVNNEQFF.

This clone has a single count. In the same sample, other DNA sequences code for this CDR3. The chain recombines TRBV30 with TRBJ1-4, with D hard to call. Germline CDR1 reads GTSNPN; CDR2 reads SVGIG (reference sequence). CDR3 length: 14 residues. V lost 6 bases and J 7 bases, leaving 18 bases between the germline ends. The CDR3 is CACRPARGPEKLFF. CDR3 nucleotides: TGTGCCTGTCGCCCCGCCAGAGGCCCTGAAAAACTGTTTTTT. The full variable domain, in which reference TRBV30 and TRBJ1-4 provide the parts outside the CDR3, is SQTIHQWPATLVQPVGSPLSLECTVEGTSNPNLYWYRQAAGRGLQLLFYSVGIGQISSEVPQNLSASRPQDRQFILSSKKLLLSDSGFYLCACRPARGPEKLFFGSGTQLSVL.

V usage is TRBV29-1 and J usage is TRBJ1-3; D is ambiguous. Germline V gene sequence: CDR1 SQVTM, CDR2 ANQGSEA. With 5 bases removed from V and 2 bases from J, the gap between germline ends came to 10 bases. This CDR3 has 13 residues. The CDR3 sequence: CSVLELPGNTIYF. The CDR3 bases are TGCAGCGTTTTAGAACTACCTGGAAACACCATATATTTT. Based on the CDR3 plus reference TRBV29-1 and TRBJ1-3, the full variable domain is SAVISQKPSRDICQRGTSLTIQCQVDSQVTMMFWYRQQPGQSLTLIATANQGSEATYESGFVIDKFPISRPNLTFSTLTVSNMSPEDSSIYLCSVLELPGNTIYFGEGSWLTVV.

V gene TRBV10-3 combines with J gene TRBJ2-1, with D possibly being TRBD1 (6 bases). V was pared by 4 bases and J by 9 bases, with 19 bases between. Germline V CDR1 and CDR2: ENHRY, SYGVKD. This CDR3 has 15 residues. The DNA of the CDR3 is TGTGCCATCAGTGCCCGTGCAGGGGAGCCGAGTGAGCAGTTCTTC. Its protein is CAISARAGEPSEQFF.

This clone was counted only a few times. V gene TRBV4-3 combines with J gene TRBJ2-1; no firm D call. This CDR3 contains 15 residues. Germline V gives CDR1 LGHNA, CDR2 YSLEER. V was shortened by 1 base and J by 8 bases, with 15 bases between the two germline ends. In DNA, the CDR3 is TGCGCCAGCAGCCAAGTAGACCGCGGCGGTTATGAGCAGTTCTTC. Its translation is CASSQVDRGGYEQFF.

This rearrangement joins TRBV27 to TRBJ2-7; 10 nucleotides align to TRBD2. Looked up from germline, CDR1 is MNHEY and CDR2 is SMNVEV (reference sequence). The V and J ends lost 2 bases and 5 bases, in that order; junction bases with no gene match: 6. The length of the CDR3 is 15 residues. The CDR3 protein is CASSLGTSVIDEQYF. CDR3 in DNA: TGTGCCAGCAGTTTAGGGACTAGCGTTATCGACGAGCAGTACTTC.

The chain has TRBV15 and TRBJ2-7, with D possibly matching TRBD2 (5 bases). This CDR3 contains 14 residues. V lost 4 bases and J lost 3, with 13 bases in between. CDR1 and CDR2 from the germline V gene are LNHNV and YYDKDF (reference sequence). CDR3 DNA sequence: TGTGCCACCAGCACCGGGAAGGGAAACTACGAGCAGTACTTC. Protein product: CATSTGKGNYEQYF.

The chain couples TRBV7-6 to TRBJ2-7, with 9 nucleotides matching TRBD2. CDR1 is SGHVS and CDR2 is FNYEAQ in the germline V gene. The CDR3 extends over 16 amino acids. Trimming took 5 bases from V and 6 from J; bases not matched to a gene: 14. As DNA, the CDR3 is TGTGCCAGCAGCCCTCTGGGCGGCGGGAGGGCCCGCGAGCAGTACTTC. It codes for CASSPLGGGRAREQYF.

The CDR3 DNA is TGTGCCAGCAGCCAAGATCAGGACAGGGCACTCTACGAGCAGTACTTC. Translation gives CASSQDQDRALYEQYF. This chain uses TRBV4-2 with TRBJ2-7; 8 positions match TRBD1. This CDR3 has 16 residues. After removal of 0 bases from V and 3 bases from J, the junction contained 7 bases not matched to a gene. Germline CDR1 is LGHNA and CDR2 is YNFKEQ.

The rearrangement joins TRBV11-2 to TRBJ2-5; 8 bases agree with TRBD1. The V gene's germline CDR1 is SGHAT and CDR2 FQNNGV. With 0 bases clipped from V and 4 bases from J, the junction kept 13 bases outside the gene matches. This CDR3 has 18 residues. CDR3 bases: TGTGCCAGCAGCTTAGAAAGGCAGGGGGCGGGATGGGGAGAGACCCAGTACTTC. This codes for CASSLERQGAGWGETQYF.

The CDR3 spells CASSPRAANTGELFF. CDR3 nucleotide sequence: TGTGCCAGCAGCCCCCGAGCTGCGAACACCGGGGAGCTGTTTTTT. The chain carries TRBV7-6 and TRBJ2-2; D is unresolved. V gave up 5 bases and J gave up 0 bases, with 10 bases separating them. Per germline, CDR1 SGHVS and CDR2 FNYEAQ. The CDR3 length is 15 residues.

CDR3 nucleotide sequence: TGCGCCAGCAGCTTTGTAGGGGAGGTGGGAGGACCCCCCTCCTACGAGCAGTACTTC. This encodes CASSFVGEVGGPPSYEQYF. The rearrangement joins TRBV5-1 to TRBJ2-7; D possibly corresponds to TRBD2 (6 bases). This CDR3 contains 19 residues. Germline V lookup: CDR1 SGHRS, CDR2 YFSETQ. Trimming shortened V by 2 bases and J by 0 bases, and 24 bases separated the two germline ends.

This clone was recorded once. The V call is TRBV5-4, the J call TRBJ2-7, with D tentatively TRBD2 (6 bases). Germline-derived CDR1 and CDR2 are SGHNT and YYREEE (reference sequence). The V and J ends lost 4 bases and 3 bases respectively, with 14 bases between them. This CDR3 comprises 14 residues. Written as DNA, the CDR3 is TGTGCCAGCAGCACCGGGAGTACTATCTACGAGCAGTACTTC. Protein: CASSTGSTIYEQYF.

The chain carries TRBV4-2 and TRBJ2-2; 10 bases map to TRBD2. This CDR3 has 16 amino acids. V was clipped by 6 bases and J by 5 bases; unmatched bases: 9. Germline CDR1 reads LGHNA; CDR2 reads YNFKEQ. The CDR3 sequence: CASRREAGGPTGELFF. In DNA, the CDR3 is TGTGCCAGCAGGAGGGAAGCGGGAGGGCCAACCGGGGAGCTGTTTTTT.

The genes are TRBV2 and TRBJ2-3; 7 nucleotides match TRBD1. CDR1 is SNHLY and CDR2 is FYNNEI in the germline V gene. The CDR3 contains 16 residues. V trimming: 5 bases; J trimming: 5 bases; junction bases outside the gene matches: 13. DNA for the CDR3: TGTGCCAGCAGTCGGCGACAGGGCCCGGCCGGAGATACGCAGTATTTT. This gives the protein CASSRRQGPAGDTQYF.

The sample holds a few counts of this clone. The chain couples TRBV4-2 to TRBJ2-7, with 8 positions matching TRBD2. J lost 5 bases, V lost 0 bases, and 15 bases had no gene match. Germline V gives CDR1 LGHNA, CDR2 YNFKEQ. The CDR3 is 18 residues long. The CDR3 region is CASSQDLRPQREYHEQYF. The CDR3, as DNA: TGTGCCAGCAGCCAAGATCTGAGGCCGCAGCGGGAGTACCACGAGCAGTACTTC.

The V and J genes are TRBV21-1 and TRBJ2-3; the table's D call TRBD2 went unverified against the DNA. TRBV21-1 is given as a pseudogene. This CDR3 has 17 residues. CDR3 bases: TGTGCCAGCAGCAAAGAGGGGCGGGAGGAGAGGACAGATACGCAGTATTTT. Translated: CASSKEGREERTDTQYF.

This CDR3 reads CASSWGPDGMNTEAFF. The CDR3 nucleotides are TGTGCCAGCAGCTGGGGCCCGGATGGAATGAACACTGAAGCTTTCTTT. The chain uses TRBV7-2 and TRBJ1-1; weak D call: TRBD1 (5 bases). Trimming took off 4 bases at V and 0 bases at J, with 15 bases between the two ends. Germline CDR1 is SGHTA and CDR2 is FQGNSA. There are 16 residues in the CDR3.

The CDR3 bases are TGTGCCAGCAGCCAAGTTGATCTAGAGGAGCAGTACTTC. Encoded protein: CASSQVDLEEQYF. V and J are TRBV14 and TRBJ2-7; D remains unclear. From germline, CDR1 is SGHDN and CDR2 FVKESK. V was pared by 1 base and J by 7 bases, with 11 bases between. This CDR3 spans 13 amino acids.

The chain has TRBV10-1 and TRBJ2-2; D is ambiguous. The CDR3 contains 15 residues. Trimming took off 4 bases at V and 2 bases at J, with 11 bases between the two ends. Germline CDR1 is WNHNN and CDR2 is SYGVQD (reference sequence). This CDR3 reads CASSGPRINTGELFF. Here the CDR3 DNA reads TGCGCCAGCAGTGGGCCTAGAATCAACACCGGGGAGCTGTTTTTT.